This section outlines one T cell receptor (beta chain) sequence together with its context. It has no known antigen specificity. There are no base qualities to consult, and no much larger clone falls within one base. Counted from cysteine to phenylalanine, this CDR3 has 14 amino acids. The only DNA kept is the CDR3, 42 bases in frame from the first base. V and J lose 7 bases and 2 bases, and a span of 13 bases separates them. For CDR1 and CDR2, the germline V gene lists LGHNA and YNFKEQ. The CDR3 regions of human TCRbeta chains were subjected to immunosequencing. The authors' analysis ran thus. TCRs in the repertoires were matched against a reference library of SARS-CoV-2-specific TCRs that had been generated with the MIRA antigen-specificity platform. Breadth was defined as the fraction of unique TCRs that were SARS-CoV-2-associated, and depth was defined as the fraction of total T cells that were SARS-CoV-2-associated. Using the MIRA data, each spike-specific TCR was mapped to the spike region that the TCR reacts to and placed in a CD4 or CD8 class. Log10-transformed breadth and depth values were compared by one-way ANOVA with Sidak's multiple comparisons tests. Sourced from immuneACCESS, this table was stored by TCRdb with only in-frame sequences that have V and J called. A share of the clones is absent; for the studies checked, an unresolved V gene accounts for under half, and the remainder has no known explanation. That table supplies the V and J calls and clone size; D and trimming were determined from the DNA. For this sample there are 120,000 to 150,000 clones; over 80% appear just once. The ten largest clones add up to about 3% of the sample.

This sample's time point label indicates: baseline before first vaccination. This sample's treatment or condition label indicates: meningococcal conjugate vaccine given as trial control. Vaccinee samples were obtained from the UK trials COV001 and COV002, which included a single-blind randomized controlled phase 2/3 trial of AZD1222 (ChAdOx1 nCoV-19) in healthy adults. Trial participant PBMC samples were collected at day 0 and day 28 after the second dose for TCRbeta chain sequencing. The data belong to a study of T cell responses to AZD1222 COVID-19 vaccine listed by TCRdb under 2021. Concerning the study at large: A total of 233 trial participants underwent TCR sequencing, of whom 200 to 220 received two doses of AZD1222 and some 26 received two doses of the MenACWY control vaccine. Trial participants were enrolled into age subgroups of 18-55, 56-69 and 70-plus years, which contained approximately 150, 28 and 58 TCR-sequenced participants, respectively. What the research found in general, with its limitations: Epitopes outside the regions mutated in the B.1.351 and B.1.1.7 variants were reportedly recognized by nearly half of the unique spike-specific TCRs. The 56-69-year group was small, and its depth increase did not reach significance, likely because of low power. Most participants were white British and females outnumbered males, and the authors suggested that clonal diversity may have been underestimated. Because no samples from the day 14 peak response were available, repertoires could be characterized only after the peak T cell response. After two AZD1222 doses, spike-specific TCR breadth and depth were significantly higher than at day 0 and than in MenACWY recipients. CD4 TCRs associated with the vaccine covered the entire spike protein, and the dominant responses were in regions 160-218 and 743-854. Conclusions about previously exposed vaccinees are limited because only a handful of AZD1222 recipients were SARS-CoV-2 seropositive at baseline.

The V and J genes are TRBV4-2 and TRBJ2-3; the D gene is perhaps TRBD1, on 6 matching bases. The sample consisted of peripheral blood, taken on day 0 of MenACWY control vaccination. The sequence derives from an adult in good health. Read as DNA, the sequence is TGTGCCAGCAACAGGGCGGGCGTCACAGATACGCAGTATTTT. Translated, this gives CASNRAGVTDTQYF.